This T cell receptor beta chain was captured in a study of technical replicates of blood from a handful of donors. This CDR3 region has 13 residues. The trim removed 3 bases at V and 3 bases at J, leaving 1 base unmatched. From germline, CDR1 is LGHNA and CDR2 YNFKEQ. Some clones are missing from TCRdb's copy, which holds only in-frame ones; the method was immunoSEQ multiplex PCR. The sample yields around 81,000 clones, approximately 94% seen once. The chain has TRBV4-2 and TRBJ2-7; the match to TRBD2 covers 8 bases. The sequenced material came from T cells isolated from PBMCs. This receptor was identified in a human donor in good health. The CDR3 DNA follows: TGTGCCAGCAGCCACGGGGGGGGCTACGAGCAGTACTTC. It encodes CASSHGGGYEQYF.